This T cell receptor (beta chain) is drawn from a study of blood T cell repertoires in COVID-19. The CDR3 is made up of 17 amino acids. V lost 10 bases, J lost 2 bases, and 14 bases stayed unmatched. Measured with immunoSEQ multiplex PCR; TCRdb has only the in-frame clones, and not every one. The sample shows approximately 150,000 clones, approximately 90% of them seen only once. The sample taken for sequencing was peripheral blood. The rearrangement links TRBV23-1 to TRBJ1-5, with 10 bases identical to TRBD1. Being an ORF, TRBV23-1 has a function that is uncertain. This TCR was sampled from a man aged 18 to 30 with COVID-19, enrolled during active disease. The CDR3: CATPVEYGQGGNQPQHF. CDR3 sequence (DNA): TGCGCCACCCCGGTCGAATACGGACAGGGGGGCAATCAGCCCCAGCATTTT.